The entry below gives a single T cell receptor (beta chain) sequence along with its context. Its antigen remains unidentified. The entry originates in a study of vaccination effects on CD4 cells after COVID-19. Sequencing used immunoSEQ multiplex PCR; TCRdb keeps in-frame clones, though not all of them. In the table there are tens of thousands of clones, about 80% of which are singletons. Per the germline V gene, CDR1 is SGHRS and CDR2 is YFSETQ. The V and J ends lost 2 bases and 1 base respectively, with 12 bases between them. This CDR3 region has 15 residues. Viral peptide pools were used in the ViraFEST assay to expand antigen-specific CD4+ T cells, and sequencing came afterward. Researchers isolated CD4+ T cells once approximately eleven days of culture had elapsed. Two-dose vaccination with either BNT162b2 or mRNA-1273 was given to the participants.

The sequencing used CD4+ T cells from PBMCs cultured with HCoV-229E spike peptides, collected after COVID-19 vaccination. This clonotype was sampled from a human donor who received a COVID-19 vaccine. The J gene is TRBJ1-1, the V gene TRBV5-1, with D possibly TRBD1 on 5 matching bases. In nucleotides, the CDR3 is TGCGCCAGCAGCTTACAGGACTTGACGAACACTGAAGCTTTCTTT. Translating it yields CASSLQDLTNTEAFF.